Presented here are 6 T cell receptor beta chains from one specimen sequenced in a study of T cells expressing NK-cell markers. For each CDR3 protein, TCRdb gives one entry from its re-call of the 5' RACE reads, without DNA. There are roughly 390,000 distinct CDR3 sequences in the sample, with about 11% held by the top ten. The specimen was blood T cells: a sorted CD56 or NKG2C T cell subset, CD4+ or CD8+ T cells, or bulk PBMC T cells (not recorded which). These receptors were taken from a woman between 50 and 59 years old in good health.

The V and J genes are TRBV3-1 and TRBJ1-1; there is no DNA to check the TCRdb D call of TRBD1. Germline V CDR1 and CDR2: LGHDT, YNNKEL (reference sequence). The CDR3 contains 14 residues. CDR3 region: CASSQMDRNTEAFF.

This chain uses TRBV7-8 with TRBJ2-1. This CDR3 spans 16 amino acids. CDR1 is SGHVS and CDR2 is FQNEAQ in the germline V gene. The CDR3 is CASSSSPDLYYNEQFF.

The chain recombines TRBV18 with TRBJ2-2; the D call from TCRdb, TRBD2, cannot be confirmed without DNA. Germline V lookup: CDR1 KGHSH, CDR2 LQKENI. This CDR3 spans 16 amino acids. CDR3 in amino acids: CASSPAAGVNTGELFF.

This chain uses TRBV5-1 with TRBJ2-3; TCRdb picks TRBD2, but there is no DNA to check that call. Germline-derived CDR1 and CDR2 are SGHRS and YFSETQ. The CDR3 covers 19 residues. The CDR3 loop reads CASSSGLAGVRAPTDTQYF. Looking up the rest from reference TRBV5-1 and TRBJ2-3 gives the full variable domain: KAGVTQTPRYLIKTRGQQVTLSCSPISGHRSVSWYQQTPGQGLQFLFEYFSETQRNKGNFPGRFSGRQFSNSRSEMNVSTLELGDSALYLCASSSGLAGVRAPTDTQYFGPGTRLTVL.

The V gene is TRBV29-1, the J gene TRBJ1-3; the TCRdb D gene call, TRBD1, has no DNA to confirm it. Per germline, CDR1 SQVTM and CDR2 ANQGSEA. CDR3 length: 15 residues. The CDR3 spells CSVRTGINSGNTIYF.

The genes are TRBV7-8 and TRBJ1-2. Germline CDR1 SGHVS, CDR2 FQNEAQ. The CDR3 extends over 12 amino acids. CDR3 in amino acids: CASTTDEYGYTF.